The TCR beta chain under discussion was sequenced for a study of identical twins. Whole-study findings and limits: Models predicted less out-of-frame TCR alpha sharing in monozygotic twins than was found. The presence of invariant MAIT and iNKT cells could partly confound analyses of zero-insertion sequences.

Donors uniformly comprised healthy Caucasians. This clonotype was detected ten times or more. Its target is not known. Template switching supplied a universal primer site; unique molecular identifiers were carried on the cDNA. TCRdb recomputed calls from the 5' RACE reads with MiXCR, one row per CDR3 protein. The table has 200,000 to 300,000 distinct CDR3 sequences, 7.5% seen once. This CDR3 comprises 14 residues. The junction had 2 bases not matched to a gene; V was cut back by 5 bases and J by 2 bases. CDR1 is SQVTM, CDR2 ANQGSEA, per germline. These data were also filed under a second study, of yellow fever vaccine responses in identical twins.

This rearrangement joins TRBV29-1 to TRBJ2-1; 11 nucleotides align to TRBD2. The TCR comes from a woman aged 18 to 35 in good health. Sequenced input: CD8+ T cells sorted from blood. Here the CDR3 reads CSVLAGGAYNEQFF. CDR3 DNA sequence: TGCAGCGTTCTAGCGGGGGGAGCCTACAATGAGCAGTTCTTC.